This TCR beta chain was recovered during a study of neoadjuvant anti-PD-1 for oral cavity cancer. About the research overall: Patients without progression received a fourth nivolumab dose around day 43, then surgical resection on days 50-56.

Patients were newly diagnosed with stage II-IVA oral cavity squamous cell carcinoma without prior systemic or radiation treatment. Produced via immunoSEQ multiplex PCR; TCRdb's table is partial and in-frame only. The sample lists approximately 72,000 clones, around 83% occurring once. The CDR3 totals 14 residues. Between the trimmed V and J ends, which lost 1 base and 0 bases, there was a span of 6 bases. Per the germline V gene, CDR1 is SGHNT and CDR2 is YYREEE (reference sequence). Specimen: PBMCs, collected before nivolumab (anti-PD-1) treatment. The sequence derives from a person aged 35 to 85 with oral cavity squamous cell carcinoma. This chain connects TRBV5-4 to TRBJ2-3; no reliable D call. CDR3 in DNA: TGTGCCAGCAGCTTGAAGAAAAGCACAGATACGCAGTATTTT. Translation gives CASSLKKSTDTQYF.